Below, one T cell receptor (beta chain) is given with its context. Its antigen is unknown. The test was conducted at deep level. The table came from immunoSEQ multiplex PCR; TCRdb's copy has only in-frame clones and leaves some out. The sample shows a few hundred thousand clones, around 80% of them seen only once. These data originate in a study of shared clonotypes between healthy human individuals. Findings of the study overall: Clonotype sharing among donors was thought likely to change with sequencing depth. Blood was the sole source, and tissue repertoires probably differ.

The sequencing sample was made of PBMCs. This clonotype was sampled from a woman between 35 and 50 years old in good health. Some clones in this sample may be carry-over from other donors' samples.

The chain's CDR3 is CASSLSPGRNGYTF. The CDR3 nucleotides read TGTGCCAGCAGTTTATCTCCAGGGAGGAATGGCTACACCTTC. The chain employs TRBV28 and TRBJ1-2; D possibly corresponds to TRBD1 (5 bases). Trimming stripped 1 base from V and 6 bases from J, with 12 bases between. There are 14 residues in the CDR3. CDR1 and CDR2 (germline): MDHEN, SYDVKM.